This T cell receptor (beta chain) is drawn from a study of CD8 T cells in ankylosing spondylitis. Points from the study as a whole: With a CD8+ phenotype, disease-linked clones were relatively rare in peripheral blood. Reportedly, disease-linked clones are significantly enriched in ankylosing spondylitis patients' matched synovial fluid. Among TCR beta sequences, a motif of under 10 highly homologous variants appeared characteristic of ankylosing spondylitis blood. Some motif variants had been reported before (in reactive arthritis synovial fluid and blood).

By quantitative 5'-RACE with molecular barcodes, the TCR beta libraries were made. Each CDR3 protein is one row after TCRdb ran MiXCR on the 5' RACE reads. Found here are 670,000 or so distinct CDR3 sequences, roughly 19% of them singletons; the top ten hold about 19%. Points on this clonotype: Its specificity is unknown.

The CDR3 sequence is 13 residues long. Germline V CDR1 and CDR2: MNHNS, SASEGT. Trimming shortened V by 6 bases and J by 8 bases, and 16 bases separated the two germline ends. The chain recombines TRBV6-1 with TRBJ1-2, with a possible D match to TRBD1 (6 bases). This receptor was taken from a male donor with ankylosing spondylitis. The specimen sequenced was blood, either unsorted or a sorted T cell fraction (not recorded which). The DNA of the CDR3 is TGTGCCAGCAGGAGGGGGGGGTTACGCGGCTACACCTTC. Translation: CASRRGGLRGYTF.